What follows are 8 T cell receptor beta chains derived from one specimen sequenced in a study of blood T cells in healthy people across ages. A sample-barcoded 5' primer and a J-beta primer mix were used in a second PCR of roughly 7 to 12 cycles. TCRdb re-called the 5' RACE reads with MiXCR, one entry per CDR3 protein. The table records about 930,000 distinct CDR3 sequences, around 29% of them present only once. The sample was also linked to a second study, of T cells of mothers and their children.

The sequenced sample consisted of blood. The receptor source for this set is a woman aged 40 to 50 in good health.

On this clonotype itself: A read error may be the cause here, since a much bigger clone is one base away. This is likely a read error, given that the CDR3 carries no conserved phenylalanine or tryptophan at its end. This chain connects TRBV4-1 to TRBJ1-2, with 8 positions matching TRBD1. CDR3 length: 13 residues. With 4 bases clipped from V and 7 bases from J, the junction kept 5 bases outside the gene matches. The V gene's germline CDR1 is MGHRA and CDR2 YSYEKL. The CDR3 nucleotides are TGCGCCAGCAGCCCACGGACAGGGTTTGGCTACACCTCC. Protein sequence: CASSPRTGFGYTS.

As to this clonotype: With a much larger clone just one base away, this may be a read error. This sequence joins TRBV7-2 and TRBJ2-7, with TRBD2 as a possible D gene (6 bases). The CDR3 consists of 13 residues. Looked up from germline, CDR1 is SGHTA and CDR2 is FQGNSA. CDR3 loop: CAGSHGTYYEQYF. The CDR3 coding sequence is TGTGCCGGCAGCCACGGGACTTACTACGAGCAGTACTTC.

This sequence joins TRBV24-1 and TRBJ2-6, with D unclear. This CDR3 has 15 residues. The V gene lost 6 bases and the J gene lost 0 bases, with 8 bases spanning the gap. Germline V gene data show CDR1 as KGHDR and CDR2 as SFDVKD. The CDR3 bases are TGTGCCACCAGTAGCAGGAGCTCTGGGGCCAACGTCCTGACTTTC. As protein: CATSSRSSGANVLTF.

With respect to this clonotype: At one of its ends the junction is not consistent with the germline gene, which may arise from a read error. The V gene is TRBV12-3 or TRBV12-4, the J gene TRBJ2-6; D not certain. This CDR3 spans 14 amino acids. The DNA for the CDR3 is TGTGTCAGCAGAAGAATCTCTGGGGCCAACGTCCTGACTTTC. Amino acids: CVSRRISGANVLTF.

The rearrangement links TRBV4-2 to TRBJ1-2; weak D call: TRBD1 (5 bases). The CDR3 has 15 amino acids. V lost 0 bases and J lost 6, with 14 bases in between. CDR1 is LGHNA, CDR2 YNFKEQ, per germline. The CDR3 reads CASSQDRGSSDGYTF. CDR3 coding DNA: TGTGCCAGCAGCCAAGATCGGGGGTCGAGTGATGGCTACACCTTC.

Only one count was recorded for this clonotype. This chain links TRBV20-1 with TRBJ1-2; 12 nucleotides align to TRBD1. With V trimmed by 6 bases and J by 7 bases, 6 bases remained unmatched. Germline assignment: CDR1 DFQATT and CDR2 SNEGSKA (reference sequence). The CDR3 contains 13 residues. The CDR3 nucleotides are TGCAGTGCCGTGGGGACAGGGGGCGTTGGCTACACCTTC. This sequence encodes CSAVGTGGVGYTF.

The CDR3 DNA follows: TGTGCCAGCAGCCCGAGGACGGGTCTGCGAGCTTTCTTT. Its protein product is CASSPRTGLRAFF. J is TRBJ1-1 and V is TRBV5-8; no definite D call. Looked up from germline, CDR1 is SGHTS and CDR2 is YDEGEE. V lost 4 bases to trimming and J lost 10 bases, with 17 bases between them. The CDR3 loop spans 13 amino acids.

This clonotype was seen more than once but under ten times. This chain links TRBV2 with TRBJ1-4; TRBD1 might be the D (6 bases). V was shortened by 8 bases and J by 15 bases, with 22 bases between the two germline ends. The CDR3 is made up of 13 amino acids. Germline-derived CDR1 and CDR2 are SNHLY and FYNNEI. The CDR3: CASPSRDTYYMFF. Written as DNA, the CDR3 is TGTGCCAGCCCAAGTCGGGACACCTATTATATGTTTTTT.